These T cell receptor beta chains were read from a single sample in a study of T cells in Graves' hyperthyroidism and ophthalmopathy. One entry per CDR3 protein results from TCRdb running MiXCR on the multiplex PCR reads. The data show 400,000 or so distinct CDR3 sequences, 11% to 15% seen once. Input material: blood. All receptors derive from a man aged 45-65 years with Graves' ophthalmopathy. The CDR3 runs from the conserved cysteine through the conserved F or W.

v_call: TRBV12-3/TRBV12-4; j_call: TRBJ2-7; cdr3_aa: CASSATRSGRKYEQYF
v_call: TRBV20-1; j_call: TRBJ2-1; cdr3_aa: CSARVGTGIYNEQFF
v_call: TRBV2; j_call: TRBJ2-1; cdr3_aa: CASKKGLADEQFF
v_call: TRBV6-1; j_call: TRBJ2-5; cdr3_aa: CASGTSGILETQYF
v_call: TRBV6-1; j_call: TRBJ2-2; cdr3_aa: CASSPTTGELFF
v_call: TRBV7-2; j_call: TRBJ2-1; cdr3_aa: CASSSALSSGRGSGNEQFF
v_call: TRBV4-1; j_call: TRBJ2-4; cdr3_aa: CASSQDTPARLRGPRENIQYF
v_call: TRBV7-3; j_call: TRBJ2-2; cdr3_aa: CASRKTRNTGELFF
v_call: TRBV28; j_call: TRBJ2-1; cdr3_aa: CASNPSGRALNEQFF
v_call: TRBV10-3; j_call: TRBJ2-2; cdr3_aa: CAINRGQGLNTGELFF
v_call: TRBV18; j_call: TRBJ2-7; cdr3_aa: CASSSVTGDYEQYF
v_call: TRBV4-2; j_call: TRBJ2-3; cdr3_aa: CASSQDSLGLGGADTQYF
v_call: TRBV5-1; j_call: TRBJ2-1; cdr3_aa: CASSLFRSLTYNEQFF
v_call: TRBV25-1; j_call: TRBJ2-7; cdr3_aa: CASSELVEQYF
v_call: TRBV7-6; j_call: TRBJ1-2; cdr3_aa: CASSLFARSGGYTF
v_call: TRBV11-2; j_call: TRBJ2-3; cdr3_aa: CASSLGVGGFSGDTQYF
v_call: TRBV29-1; j_call: TRBJ2-7; cdr3_aa: CSVGSSFYEQYF
v_call: TRBV20-1; j_call: TRBJ2-3; cdr3_aa: CSALAGSTDTQYF
v_call: TRBV9; j_call: TRBJ2-5; cdr3_aa: CASNSPSGSGGETQYF
v_call: TRBV11-2; j_call: TRBJ2-1; cdr3_aa: CASSLTGGRNEQFF
v_call: TRBV20-1; j_call: TRBJ2-7; cdr3_aa: CSASAGNVGEQYF
v_call: TRBV29-1; j_call: TRBJ2-5; cdr3_aa: CSVGTGQETQYF
v_call: TRBV9; j_call: TRBJ2-3; cdr3_aa: CASSDGSTDTQYF
v_call: TRBV19; j_call: TRBJ1-2; cdr3_aa: CASSRAYSVTNYGYTF
v_call: TRBV29-1; j_call: TRBJ2-4; cdr3_aa: CSVEGGAWDIQYF
v_call: TRBV6-1; j_call: TRBJ1-6; cdr3_aa: CASKQGNNSPLHF
v_call: TRBV9; j_call: TRBJ2-7; cdr3_aa: CASSIRGGPGEQYF
v_call: TRBV6-2/TRBV6-3; j_call: TRBJ1-1; cdr3_aa: CASSYGQVFTEAFF
v_call: TRBV9; j_call: TRBJ1-2; cdr3_aa: CASRKLGNYCYTF